Shown below are 27 T cell receptor beta chains from a single sample sequenced in a study of T cells after yellow fever vaccination. TCRdb itself ran the 5' RACE reads through MiXCR, one entry per CDR3 protein. The sample holds roughly 340,000 distinct CDR3 sequences, roughly 4% seen once. The sample in question was PBMCs, obtained 5 days after the yellow fever booster vaccination. The receptors come from a man younger than 35 who received the YFV17D yellow fever vaccine.

V usage is TRBV15 and J usage is TRBJ2-1, with D uncertain. V gave up 4 bases and J gave up 1 base, with 11 bases separating them. Germline CDR1 and CDR2: LNHNV and YYDKDF (reference sequence). The CDR3 has 15 residues. CDR3 sequence (DNA): TGTGCCACCAGCATCGTTAGTAGGTCCTACAATGAGCAGTTCTTC. As protein: CATSIVSRSYNEQFF.

This clonotype was counted between two and nine times. The chain couples TRBV5-1 to TRBJ2-7; tentatively, D is TRBD1 (5 bases). V lost 0 bases and J lost 5, with 15 bases in between. CDR3 length: 15 amino acids. CDR1 is SGHRS and CDR2 is YFSETQ in the germline V gene. The CDR3 region is CASSLVGVLSNEQYF. CDR3 DNA sequence: TGCGCCAGCAGCTTGGTAGGGGTCCTTTCCAACGAGCAGTACTTC.

This chain joins TRBV28 and TRBJ2-7, with TRBD1 matching over 9 bases. Trimming cost V 5 bases and J 4 bases; bases outside gene matches: 12. The CDR3 covers 16 residues. Germline-derived CDR1 and CDR2 are MDHEN and SYDVKM. The CDR3: CASSGQGMDPRYEQYV. CDR3 sequence (DNA): TGTGCCAGCAGTGGACAGGGGATGGACCCCCGTTACGAGCAGTACGTC.

V usage is TRBV29-1 and J usage is TRBJ2-3; D is perhaps TRBD2 (5 bases). CDR3 length: 17 amino acids. V was shortened by 4 bases and J by 2 bases, with 22 bases between the two germline ends. Germline lookup yields CDR1 SQVTM and CDR2 ANQGSEA. CDR3 sequence (DNA): TGCAGCGTTGCTGGAGCGGCGCCTACCGTCCACACAGATACGCAGTATTTT. It is translated as CSVAGAAPTVHTDTQYF.

The chain couples TRBV12-3 or TRBV12-4 to TRBJ1-3; no clear D. The CDR3 sequence is 12 residues long. V was pared by 6 bases and J by 10 bases, with 13 bases between. CDR3 nucleotides: TGTGCCAGCAGGGACGTGTGGAGGACCATATATTTT. It specifies CASRDVWRTIYF.

The V gene is TRBV12-3 or TRBV12-4, the J gene TRBJ1-2; D gene uncertain. This CDR3 is 13 amino acids long. Trimming left V 3 bases short and J 2 bases short, with 7 bases between. The CDR3 reads CASSFRVNYGYTF. The DNA of the CDR3 is TGTGCCAGCAGTTTTAGGGTCAACTATGGCTACACCTTC.

Remarks on this clonotype: This may come from a read error, since a much larger clone is one base off. The rearrangement uses TRBV5-6 and TRBJ2-5; TRBD2 aligns across 14 bases. The CDR3 spans 15 residues. The J segment lost 2 bases and the V segment lost 8 bases, leaving 5 bases of the junction unmatched. CDR1 is SGHDT and CDR2 is YYEEEE in the germline V gene. CDR3 sequence: CASLGTSGGQETQYF. CDR3 in DNA: TGTGCCAGTCTCGGGACTAGCGGGGGACAAGAGACCCAGTACTTC.

The chain combines TRBV6-6 with TRBJ1-2; D is unresolved. Per germline, CDR1 MNHNY and CDR2 SVGAGI (reference sequence). V was trimmed by 8 bases and J by 6 bases, leaving 7 bases between them. The CDR3 runs to 10 residues. The CDR3: CASEANGYTF. The DNA for the CDR3 is TGTGCCAGCGAAGCGAATGGCTACACCTTC.

At least ten counts were recorded for this clonotype. The chain links TRBV5-1 to TRBJ1-3, with 7 bases matching TRBD1. The length of the CDR3 is 15 residues. Trimming took 3 bases from V and 0 from J; bases not matched to a gene: 3. CDR1 and CDR2 from the germline V gene are SGHRS and YFSETQ. CDR3 sequence (DNA): TGCGCCAGCAGCTCACAGGGGAACTCTGGAAACACCATATATTTT. It yields the protein CASSSQGNSGNTIYF.

A few counts support this clonotype. The chain joins TRBV4-1 to TRBJ2-5; maybe TRBD2 (7 bases). Germline V lookup: CDR1 MGHRA, CDR2 YSYEKL. This CDR3 comprises 18 residues. Between the trimmed V and J ends, which lost 4 bases and 0 bases, there was a span of 21 bases. CDR3 region: CASSRRGGFAGDQETQYF. The CDR3 bases are TGCGCCAGCAGCCGAAGAGGGGGTTTCGCGGGGGACCAAGAGACCCAGTACTTC.

This chain joins TRBV19 and TRBJ2-1, with D maybe TRBD1 (5 bases). Trimming removed 7 bases at V and 6 bases at J, with 7 bases between. Germline CDR1 is LNHDA and CDR2 is SQIVND (reference sequence). CDR3 length: 11 residues. CDR3 amino acids: CASIGANEQFF. Written as DNA, the CDR3 is TGTGCCAGTATTGGGGCCAATGAGCAGTTCTTC.

The sample holds a few counts of this clonotype. J is TRBJ2-1 and V is TRBV7-3; TRBD1 might be the D (6 bases). This CDR3 region has 13 residues. The V end lost 5 bases, the J end lost 8 bases, and 13 bases lay between the germline ends. Per the germline V gene, CDR1 is SGHTA and CDR2 is FQGTGA. CDR3 loop: CASSTQGSDEQFF. For the CDR3, the DNA is TGTGCCAGCAGCACGCAGGGGAGCGATGAGCAGTTCTTC.

This clonotype showed up many times. J is TRBJ2-1 and V is TRBV7-3; 8 bases are shared with TRBD2. CDR1 and CDR2 (germline): SGHTA, FQGTGA. This CDR3 has 15 amino acids. V shed 3 bases, J shed 5 bases, and the junction held 6 bases outside the gene matches. CDR3 amino acids: CASSFGAGGDNEQFF. CDR3 DNA: TGTGCCAGCAGCTTCGGGGCGGGGGGAGACAATGAGCAGTTCTTC. Together with reference TRBV7-3 and TRBJ2-1, the CDR3 gives the full variable domain: GAGVSQTPSNKVTEKGKYVELRCDPISGHTALYWYRQSLGQGPEFLIYFQGTGAADDSGLPNDRFFAVRPEGSVSTLKIQRTERGDSAVYLCASSFGAGGDNEQFFGPGTRLTVL.

The genes are TRBV6-6 and TRBJ1-1; D might be TRBD1 (5 bases). The CDR3 extends over 13 amino acids. From germline, CDR1 is MNHNY and CDR2 SVGAGI (reference sequence). V lost 8 bases, J lost 0 bases, and 10 bases lay in between. The CDR3 DNA reads as TGTGCCAGCGATCAGGGCGTGAACACTGAAGCTTTCTTT. Protein: CASDQGVNTEAFF.

This chain connects TRBV2 to TRBJ2-7, with D possibly being TRBD1 (5 bases). Trimming removed 4 bases from V and 6 bases from J, with 13 bases in between. The CDR3 covers 13 residues. Germline lookup yields CDR1 SNHLY and CDR2 FYNNEI. The CDR3 here is CASSGQRIGEQYV. The CDR3 coding sequence is TGTGCCAGCAGTGGACAGAGGATTGGCGAGCAGTACGTC.

This clonotype was seen a few times. The V gene is TRBV25-1, the J gene TRBJ1-1, with TRBD1 matching over 12 bases. V trimming: 4 bases; J trimming: 4 bases; junction bases outside the gene matches: 4. Germline CDR1 MGHDK, CDR2 SYGVNS. There are 15 residues in the CDR3. CDR3 sequence: CASSGGTGGGTEAFF. The CDR3, as DNA: TGTGCCAGCAGTGGGGGGACAGGGGGCGGCACTGAAGCTTTCTTT.

The CDR3 DNA sequence: TGTGCCAGCAGCCCCCGAGGGCTGACCTACGAGCAGTACTTC. This gives the protein CASSPRGLTYEQYF. The chain recombines TRBV7-8 with TRBJ2-7, with a possible D match to TRBD2 (5 bases). There are 14 residues in the CDR3. CDR1 and CDR2 from the germline V gene are SGHVS and FQNEAQ. Between the trimmed V and J ends, which lost 5 bases and 2 bases, there was a span of 13 bases.

The chain is built from TRBV5-1 and TRBJ1-3; D unresolved. The V gene lost 4 bases and the J gene lost 0 bases, with 11 bases spanning the gap. From germline, CDR1 is SGHRS and CDR2 YFSETQ. The CDR3 sequence is 15 residues long. As DNA, the CDR3 is TGCGCCAGCAGCCCGGCCACCCTCTCTGGAAACACCATATATTTT. Translation gives CASSPATLSGNTIYF.

In this sample, this clonotype turned up many times. The chain recombines TRBV29-1 with TRBJ1-3, with D unclear. Germline loops: CDR1 SQVTM, CDR2 ANQGSEA. Deletions cut 4 bases from V and 0 bases from J, with 10 bases between. There are 14 residues in the CDR3. The CDR3 spells CSVVFLSSGNTIYF. The CDR3 bases are TGCAGCGTTGTTTTCCTAAGCTCTGGAAACACCATATATTTT.

This clonotype occurred a few times. V usage is TRBV20-1 and J usage is TRBJ2-5; maybe TRBD2 (5 bases). V was clipped by 7 bases and J by 2 bases, with 14 bases between them. This CDR3 spans 13 amino acids. Germline CDR1 is DFQATT and CDR2 is SNEGSKA (reference sequence). The CDR3 spells CSVRASGQETQYF. DNA of the CDR3: TGCAGTGTCCGAGCGTCGGGGCAAGAGACCCAGTACTTC.

The chain uses TRBV5-1 and TRBJ1-2; D uncertain. The germline V and J ends were trimmed by 0 bases and 3 bases, with 9 bases remaining between them. CDR3 length: 14 residues. Per the germline V gene, CDR1 is SGHRS and CDR2 is YFSETQ. CDR3 coding DNA: TGCGCCAGCAGCTTGGCCTCCTTTGACTATGGCTACACCTTC. Residues: CASSLASFDYGYTF.

This clonotype was picked up a small number of times. The V call is TRBV29-1, the J call TRBJ2-2; the match to TRBD1 covers 8 bases. This CDR3 is built from 17 residues. V trimming: 0 bases; J trimming: 6 bases; junction bases outside the gene matches: 12. Germline CDR1 SQVTM, CDR2 ANQGSEA. CDR3 residues: CSVEDLTGEAPAGELFF. CDR3 in DNA: TGCAGCGTTGAAGACCTGACAGGGGAGGCTCCCGCCGGGGAGCTGTTTTTT.

This clonotype has just a few counts. The chain is built from TRBV10-2 and TRBJ1-1; no clear D. CDR3 length equals 13 residues. With 3 bases removed from V and 4 bases from J, the gap between germline ends came to 9 bases. Germline CDR1 is WSHSY and CDR2 is SAAADI. DNA of the CDR3: TGCGCCAGCAGTGAATTTGAAGGCACTGAAGCTTTCTTT. This sequence encodes CASSEFEGTEAFF.

CDR3 nucleotide sequence: TGTGCCAGCAAAGACAGGGGAAGGCCGGGACTCATGAACACTGAAGCTTTCTTT. Translated, it gives CASKDRGRPGLMNTEAFF. The chain combines TRBV28 with TRBJ1-1, with 8 bases that match TRBD1. This CDR3 comprises 18 residues. V dropped 7 bases and J dropped 0; count of bases not matched to a gene: 16. Germline V gene sequence: CDR1 MDHEN, CDR2 SYDVKM.

This clonotype has more than one count but fewer than ten. CDR3 region: CASSGQGFGYTF. CDR3 coding DNA: TGCGCCAGCAGCGGACAGGGTTTTGGCTACACCTTC. The chain recombines TRBV4-3 with TRBJ1-2, with TRBD1 matching over 8 bases. This CDR3 region has 12 residues. The V and J ends lost 5 bases and 7 bases, in that order; junction bases with no gene match: 3. Germline V CDR1 and CDR2: LGHNA, YSLEER.

The table lists this clonotype with many counts. V is TRBV3-1 and J is TRBJ1-1, with D perhaps TRBD1 (5 bases). The length of the CDR3 is 12 residues. V was clipped by 4 bases and J by 11 bases, with 14 bases between them. Per germline, CDR1 LGHDT and CDR2 YNNKEL (reference sequence). In DNA form, the CDR3 reads TGTGCCAGCAGCCCCCGGGGCAGGAGGGCTTTCTTT. This encodes CASSPRGRRAFF.

V is TRBV7-6 and J is TRBJ1-5; possible D gene TRBD1, 5 bases. Germline CDR1 is SGHVS and CDR2 is FNYEAQ. The CDR3 is made up of 15 amino acids. The ends were cut back, 5 bases at V and 7 bases at J, with 18 bases in the middle. CDR3 bases: TGTGCCAGCAGCCCACGAGGGGCCCTTGGGCAGCCCCAGCATTTT. Its translation is CASSPRGALGQPQHF. Supplemented by reference TRBV7-6 and TRBJ1-5, the full variable domain reads GAGVSQSPRYKVTKRGQDVALRCDPISGHVSLYWYRQALGQGPEFLTYFNYEAQQDKSGLPNDRFSAERPEGSISTLTIQRTEQRDSAMYRCASSPRGALGQPQHFGDGTRLSIL.